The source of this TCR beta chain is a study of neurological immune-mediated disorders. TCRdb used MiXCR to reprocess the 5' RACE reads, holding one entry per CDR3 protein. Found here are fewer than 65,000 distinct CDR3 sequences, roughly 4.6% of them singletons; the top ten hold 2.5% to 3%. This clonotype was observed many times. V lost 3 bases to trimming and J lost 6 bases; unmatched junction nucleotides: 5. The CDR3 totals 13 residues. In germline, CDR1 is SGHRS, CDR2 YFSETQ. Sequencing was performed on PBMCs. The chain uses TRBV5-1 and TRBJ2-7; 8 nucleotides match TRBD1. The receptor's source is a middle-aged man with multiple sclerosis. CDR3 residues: CASSSDRVPEQYF. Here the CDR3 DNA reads TGCGCCAGCAGCTCGGACAGGGTGCCCGAGCAGTACTTC. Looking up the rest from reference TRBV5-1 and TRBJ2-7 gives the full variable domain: KAGVTQTPRYLIKTRGQQVTLSCSPISGHRSVSWYQQTPGQGLQFLFEYFSETQRNKGNFPGRFSGRQFSNSRSEMNVSTLELGDSALYLCASSSDRVPEQYFGPGTRLTVT.